One and the same sample provided the 9 T cell receptor beta chains below, sequenced in a study of cytomegalovirus exposure and HLA in healthy donors. Measured with immunoSEQ multiplex PCR; TCRdb has only the in-frame clones, and not every one. Of 65,000 to 70,000 clones in the sample, about 90% are singletons; the top ten hold just over 3%. Sequences were obtained from PBMCs. The receptors derive from a man aged 18 to 30 in good health and CMV-seronegative.

This chain joins TRBV7-2 and TRBJ2-7, with D tentatively TRBD1 (6 bases). CDR3 length: 15 amino acids. V was clipped by 5 bases and J by 2 bases, with 16 bases between them. Germline loops: CDR1 SGHTA, CDR2 FQGNSA. The CDR3 nucleotides are TGTGCCAGCAGCATAAACCCAGGGGTAACCTACGAGCAGTACTTC. It translates to CASSINPGVTYEQYF.

V and J are TRBV28 and TRBJ2-5, with 14 nucleotides matching TRBD2. V gave up 8 bases and J gave up 5 bases; unmatched junction bases: 7. CDR1 and CDR2 (germline): MDHEN, SYDVKM. The length of the CDR3 is 15 residues. As DNA, the CDR3 is TGTGCCAGCGGGACTAGCGGGAGAGGTGGGGAGACCCAGTACTTC. It specifies CASGTSGRGGETQYF. The full variable domain, rest sourced from reference TRBV28 and TRBJ2-5, is DVKVTQSSRYLVKRTGEKVFLECVQDMDHENMFWYRQDPGLGLRLIYFSYDVKMKEKGDIPEGYSVSREKKERFSLILESASTNQTSMYLCASGTSGRGGETQYFGPGTRLLVL.

The V gene is TRBV6-1, the J gene TRBJ2-7, with D maybe TRBD1 (7 bases). The CDR3 has 12 amino acids. V was trimmed by 11 bases and J by 0 bases, leaving 11 bases between them. CDR1 and CDR2 (germline): MNHNS, SASEGT. The CDR3 DNA sequence: TGTGCCTCGGGGGACAGCTCCTACGAGCAGTACTTC. Protein: CASGDSSYEQYF.

V gene TRBV30 combines with J gene TRBJ2-1; TRBD2 might be the D (7 bases). The germline V and J ends were trimmed by 2 bases and 8 bases, with 13 bases remaining between them. This CDR3 is 13 amino acids long. Germline CDR1 and CDR2: GTSNPN and SVGIG (reference sequence). CDR3 nucleotide sequence: TGTGCCTGGAGTCGGACTAGGGGGGATGAGCAGTTCTTC. It translates to CAWSRTRGDEQFF.

In its sample, this clone was seen once. The rearrangement uses TRBV15 and TRBJ2-3; 12 bases align to TRBD2. This CDR3 is built from 13 residues. V lost 8 bases and J lost 5; bases outside the gene matches: 2. Germline CDR1 and CDR2: LNHNV and YYDKDF (reference sequence). CDR3 in DNA: TGTGCCACCCGGACTAGCGGGATAGATACGCAGTATTTT. As protein: CATRTSGIDTQYF.

This chain uses TRBV9 with TRBJ2-7; TRBD2 matches at 7 bases. The J segment lost 4 bases and the V segment lost 0 bases, leaving 7 bases of the junction unmatched. Germline lookup yields CDR1 SGDLS and CDR2 YYNGEE. The CDR3 has 15 amino acids. CDR3 residues: CASSVAPAGFYEQYF. The CDR3 DNA follows: TGTGCCAGCAGCGTAGCTCCAGCGGGATTTTACGAGCAGTACTTC.

CDR3 amino acids: CATWTSGHEQYF. The CDR3 DNA sequence: TGTGCCACCTGGACTAGCGGGCACGAGCAGTACTTC. The chain couples TRBV28 to TRBJ2-7; the match to TRBD2 covers 11 bases. V lost 10 bases to trimming and J lost 5 bases; unmatched junction nucleotides: 4. Germline V gene data show CDR1 as MDHEN and CDR2 as SYDVKM. The CDR3 consists of 12 residues.

This clone appeared a single time. CDR3 coding DNA: TGCGCCAGCAGGGAGCCAGCGACTAACCCCTATGGCTACACCTTC. It is translated as CASREPATNPYGYTF. This rearrangement joins TRBV5-1 to TRBJ1-2; D gene uncertain. Germline values: CDR1 SGHRS, CDR2 YFSETQ. CDR3 length: 15 residues. Trimming took 5 bases from V and 4 from J, leaving 18 bases between them. Using reference TRBV5-1 and TRBJ1-2 for the parts outside the CDR3, the full variable domain is KAGVTQTPRYLIKTRGQQVTLSCSPISGHRSVSWYQQTPGQGLQFLFEYFSETQRNKGNFPGRFSGRQFSNSRSEMNVSTLELGDSALYLCASREPATNPYGYTFGSGTRLTVV.

In this sample, this clone turned up once. The chain carries TRBV29-1 and TRBJ2-7; TRBD2 matches at 8 bases. J gave up 0 bases and V 6 bases, and 1 base lay outside the gene matches. From germline, CDR1 is SQVTM and CDR2 ANQGSEA. This CDR3 region has 12 residues. In DNA, the CDR3 is TGCAGCGTGCGGGGGGACTCCTACGAGCAGTACTTC. Encoded protein: CSVRGDSYEQYF.